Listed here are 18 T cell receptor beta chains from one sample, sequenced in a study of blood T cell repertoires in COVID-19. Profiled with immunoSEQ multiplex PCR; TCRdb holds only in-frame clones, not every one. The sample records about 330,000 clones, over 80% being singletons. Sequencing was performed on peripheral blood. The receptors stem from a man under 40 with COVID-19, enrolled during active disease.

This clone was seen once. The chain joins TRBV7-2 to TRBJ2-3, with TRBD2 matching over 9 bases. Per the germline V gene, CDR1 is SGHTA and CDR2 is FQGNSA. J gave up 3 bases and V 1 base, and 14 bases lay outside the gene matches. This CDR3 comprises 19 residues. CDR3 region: CASSLVSRVAGGRTDTQYF. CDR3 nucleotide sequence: TGTGCCAGCAGCTTAGTCAGCAGGGTCGCGGGGGGGCGTACAGATACGCAGTATTTT.

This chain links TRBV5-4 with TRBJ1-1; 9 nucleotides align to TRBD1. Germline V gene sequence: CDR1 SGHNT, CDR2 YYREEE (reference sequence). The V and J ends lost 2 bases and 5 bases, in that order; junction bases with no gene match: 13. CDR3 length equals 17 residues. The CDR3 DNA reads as TGTGCCAGCAGCTTAGGGACAGGGATTTTAGGGCAGACTGAAGCTTTCTTT. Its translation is CASSLGTGILGQTEAFF.

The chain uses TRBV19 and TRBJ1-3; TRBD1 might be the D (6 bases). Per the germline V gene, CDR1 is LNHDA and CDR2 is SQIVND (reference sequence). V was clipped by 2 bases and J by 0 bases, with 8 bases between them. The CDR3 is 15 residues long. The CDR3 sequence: CASSITRGSGNTIYF. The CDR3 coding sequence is TGTGCCAGTAGTATAACCAGGGGCTCTGGAAACACCATATATTTT.

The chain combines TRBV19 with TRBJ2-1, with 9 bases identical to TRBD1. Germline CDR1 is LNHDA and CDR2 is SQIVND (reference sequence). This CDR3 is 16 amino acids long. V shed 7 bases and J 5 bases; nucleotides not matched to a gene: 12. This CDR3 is CASILQGASGNNEQFF. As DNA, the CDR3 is TGTGCCAGTATCCTACAGGGGGCGTCGGGGAACAATGAGCAGTTCTTC.

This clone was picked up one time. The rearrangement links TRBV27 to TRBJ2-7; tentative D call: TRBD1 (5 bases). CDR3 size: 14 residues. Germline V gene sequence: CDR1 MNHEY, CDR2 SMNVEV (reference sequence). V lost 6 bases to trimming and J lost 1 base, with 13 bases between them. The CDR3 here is CASRARAGSYEQYF. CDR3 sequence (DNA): TGTGCCAGCAGGGCACGGGCAGGGTCCTACGAGCAGTACTTC.

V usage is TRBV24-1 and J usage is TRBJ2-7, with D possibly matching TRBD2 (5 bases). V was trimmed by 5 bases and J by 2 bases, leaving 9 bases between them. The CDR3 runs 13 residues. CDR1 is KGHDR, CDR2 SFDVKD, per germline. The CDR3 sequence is CATSVGATYEQYF. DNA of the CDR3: TGTGCCACCAGTGTGGGAGCGACCTACGAGCAGTACTTC.

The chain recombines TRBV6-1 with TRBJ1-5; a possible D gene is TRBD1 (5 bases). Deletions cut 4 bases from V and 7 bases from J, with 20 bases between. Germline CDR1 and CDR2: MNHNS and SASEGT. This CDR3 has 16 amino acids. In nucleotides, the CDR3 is TGTGCCAGCAGTGGTGGGCCAGATGGGGGGACCCAGCCCCAGCATTTT. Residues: CASSGGPDGGTQPQHF.

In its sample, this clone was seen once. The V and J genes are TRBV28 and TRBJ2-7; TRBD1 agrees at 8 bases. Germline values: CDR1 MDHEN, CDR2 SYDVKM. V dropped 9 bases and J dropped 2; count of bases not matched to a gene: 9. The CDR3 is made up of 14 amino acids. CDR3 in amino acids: CASIPGQGAYEQYF. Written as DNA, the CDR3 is TGTGCCAGTATACCCGGACAGGGAGCCTACGAGCAGTACTTC.

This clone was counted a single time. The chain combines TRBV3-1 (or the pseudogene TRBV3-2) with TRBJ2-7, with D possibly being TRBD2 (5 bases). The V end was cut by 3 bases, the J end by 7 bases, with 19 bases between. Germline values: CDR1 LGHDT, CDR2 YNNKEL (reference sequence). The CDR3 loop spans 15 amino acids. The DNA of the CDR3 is TGTGCCAGCAGCCAGGGAGAGCCTTTTCACACGGAGCAGTACTTC. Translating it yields CASSQGEPFHTEQYF.

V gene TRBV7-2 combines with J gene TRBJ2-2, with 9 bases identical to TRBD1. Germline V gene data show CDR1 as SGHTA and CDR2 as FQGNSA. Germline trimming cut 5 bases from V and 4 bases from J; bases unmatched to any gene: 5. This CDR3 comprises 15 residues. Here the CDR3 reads CASSQGTGTTGELFF. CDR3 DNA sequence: TGTGCCAGCAGCCAGGGGACAGGGACCACCGGGGAGCTGTTTTTT.

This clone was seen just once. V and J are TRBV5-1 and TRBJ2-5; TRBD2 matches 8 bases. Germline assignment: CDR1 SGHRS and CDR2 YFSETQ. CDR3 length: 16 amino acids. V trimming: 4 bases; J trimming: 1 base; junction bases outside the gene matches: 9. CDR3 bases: TGCGCCAGCAGCCCGAGGAGCGGGAGCTTCCAAGAGACCCAGTACTTC. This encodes CASSPRSGSFQETQYF.

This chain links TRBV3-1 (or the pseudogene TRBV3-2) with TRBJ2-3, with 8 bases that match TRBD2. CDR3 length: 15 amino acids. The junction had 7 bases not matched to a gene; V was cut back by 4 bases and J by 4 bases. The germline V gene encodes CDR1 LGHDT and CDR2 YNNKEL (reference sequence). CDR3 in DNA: TGTGCCAGCAGCCTCGGGGGGGCCGGGGCAGATACGCAGTATTTT. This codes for CASSLGGAGADTQYF.

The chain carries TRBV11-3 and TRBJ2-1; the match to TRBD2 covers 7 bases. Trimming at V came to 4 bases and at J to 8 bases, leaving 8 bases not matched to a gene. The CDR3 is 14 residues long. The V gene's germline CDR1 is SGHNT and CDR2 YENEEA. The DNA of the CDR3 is TGTGCCAGCAGCTGGAGGACTAGGTTGGATGAGCAGTTCTTC. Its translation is CASSWRTRLDEQFF.

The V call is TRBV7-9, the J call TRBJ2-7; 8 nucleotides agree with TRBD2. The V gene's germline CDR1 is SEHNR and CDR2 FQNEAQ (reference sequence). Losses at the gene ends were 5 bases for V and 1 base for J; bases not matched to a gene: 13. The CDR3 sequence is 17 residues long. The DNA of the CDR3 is TGTGCCAGCAGCCCAGAATTTGGGCTAGCGGGTTCCTACGAGCAGTACTTC. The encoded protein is CASSPEFGLAGSYEQYF.

The CDR3 loop reads CASGFRYNEQFF. CDR3 sequence (DNA): TGTGCTAGTGGTTTCAGATACAATGAGCAGTTCTTC. The chain employs TRBV12-5 and TRBJ2-1; no firm D call. V lost 3 bases to trimming and J lost 4 bases, with 4 bases between them. Germline V gives CDR1 LGHNT, CDR2 FRNRAP. The CDR3 length is 12 residues.

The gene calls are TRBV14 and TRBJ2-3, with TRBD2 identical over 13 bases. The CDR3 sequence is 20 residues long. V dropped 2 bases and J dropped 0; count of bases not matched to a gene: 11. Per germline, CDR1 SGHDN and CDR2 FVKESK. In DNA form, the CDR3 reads TGTGCCAGCAGCCAACGGAAAGGACTAGCGGGGGTTTTTAGCACAGATACGCAGTATTTT. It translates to CASSQRKGLAGVFSTDTQYF.

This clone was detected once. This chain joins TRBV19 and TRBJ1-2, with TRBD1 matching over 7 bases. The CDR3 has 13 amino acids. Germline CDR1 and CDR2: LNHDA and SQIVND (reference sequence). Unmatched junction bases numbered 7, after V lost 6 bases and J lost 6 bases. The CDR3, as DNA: TGTGCCAGTAGGAGAGACAGGGAGAATGGCTACACCTTC. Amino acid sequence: CASRRDRENGYTF.

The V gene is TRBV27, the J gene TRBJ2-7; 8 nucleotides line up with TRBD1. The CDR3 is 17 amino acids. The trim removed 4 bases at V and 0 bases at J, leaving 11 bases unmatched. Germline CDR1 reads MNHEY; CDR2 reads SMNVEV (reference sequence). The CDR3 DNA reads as TGTGCCAGCAGTTCAAACTCGGGACAGGTGAGCTCCTACGAGCAGTACTTC. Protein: CASSSNSGQVSSYEQYF.